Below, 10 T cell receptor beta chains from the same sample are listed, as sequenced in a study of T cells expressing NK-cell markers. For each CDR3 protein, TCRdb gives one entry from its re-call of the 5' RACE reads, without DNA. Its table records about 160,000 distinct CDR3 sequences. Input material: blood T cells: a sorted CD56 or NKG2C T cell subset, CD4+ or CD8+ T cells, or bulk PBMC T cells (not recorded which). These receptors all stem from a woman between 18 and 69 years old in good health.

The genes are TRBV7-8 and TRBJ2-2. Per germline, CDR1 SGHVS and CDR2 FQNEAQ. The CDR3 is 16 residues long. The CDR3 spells CASSPHEVRNTGELFF.

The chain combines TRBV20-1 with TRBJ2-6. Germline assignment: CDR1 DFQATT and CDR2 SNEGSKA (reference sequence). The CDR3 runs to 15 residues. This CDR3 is CSANAPNSGANVLTF.

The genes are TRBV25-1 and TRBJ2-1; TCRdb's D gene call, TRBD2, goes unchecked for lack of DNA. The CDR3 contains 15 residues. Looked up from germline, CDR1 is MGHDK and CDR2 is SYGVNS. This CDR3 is CASSDGTRFLGEQFF.

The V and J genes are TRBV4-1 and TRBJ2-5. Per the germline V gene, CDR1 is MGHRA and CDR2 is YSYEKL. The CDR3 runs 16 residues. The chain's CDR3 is CASSQDLSSRQETQYF.

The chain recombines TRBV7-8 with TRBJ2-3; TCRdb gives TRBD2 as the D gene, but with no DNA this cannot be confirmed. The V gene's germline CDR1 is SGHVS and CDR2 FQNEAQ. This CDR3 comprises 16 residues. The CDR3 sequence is CASSPISGGLGGTQYF.

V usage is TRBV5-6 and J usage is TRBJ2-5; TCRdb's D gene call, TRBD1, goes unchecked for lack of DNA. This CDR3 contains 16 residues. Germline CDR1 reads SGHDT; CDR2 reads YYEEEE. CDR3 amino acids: CASSSGGGGTPETQYF.

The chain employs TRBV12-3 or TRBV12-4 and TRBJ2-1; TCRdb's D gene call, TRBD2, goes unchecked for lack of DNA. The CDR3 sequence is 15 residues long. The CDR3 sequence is CASSRRELAYNEQFF.

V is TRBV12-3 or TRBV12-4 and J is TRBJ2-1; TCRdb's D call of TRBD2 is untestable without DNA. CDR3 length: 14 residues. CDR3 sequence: CASSLTGLADEQFF.

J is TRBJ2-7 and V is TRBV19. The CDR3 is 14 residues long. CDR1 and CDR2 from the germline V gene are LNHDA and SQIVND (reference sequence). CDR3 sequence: CASSIPGSSYEQYF.

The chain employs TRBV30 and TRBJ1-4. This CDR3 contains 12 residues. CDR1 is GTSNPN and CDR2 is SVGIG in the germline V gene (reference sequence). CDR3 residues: CAWRSAGLKLFF.